A selection of T cell receptor beta chains follows, all from one sample in a study of cytomegalovirus exposure and HLA in healthy donors. Some clones are missing from TCRdb's copy, which holds only in-frame ones; the method was immunoSEQ multiplex PCR. This table has over 80,000 clones, roughly 76% appearing once. What was sequenced was PBMCs. The receptors here all came from a man aged 35 to 55 in good health and CMV-seronegative. Each CDR3 is given with its conserved first and last residue. D genes are given only for firm matches. Clone size is not always given. Where it is, it says once, few, many or a class for expanded clones.

D gene	J gene	V gene	clone size	CDR3 protein	CDR3 DNA
NA	TRBJ1-2	TRBV7-6	NA	CASSLGGVGSGYTF	TGTGCCAGCAGCTTGGGAGGTGTCGGTTCTGGCTACACCTTC
NA	TRBJ2-6	TRBV5-1	once	CASSLAGQERWGGNVLTF	TGCGCCAGCAGCTTGGCCGGACAGGAGCGCTGGGGAGGTAACGTCCTGACTTTC
NA	TRBJ1-1	TRBV14	NA	CASSQLLNTEAFF	TGTGCCAGCAGCCAACTTTTGAACACTGAAGCTTTCTTT
TRBD1	TRBJ2-7	TRBV10-3	NA	CAITRQGAMDEQYF	TGTGCCATCACCAGACAGGGGGCGATGGACGAGCAGTACTTC
NA	TRBJ2-7	TRBV9	NA	CASSVDELGWAGDTYEQYF	TGTGCCAGCAGCGTAGATGAGTTGGGTTGGGCAGGGGACACCTACGAGCAGTACTTC
TRBD1	TRBJ2-5	TRBV11-2	NA	CASSAGQGWQETQYF	TGTGCCAGCAGCGCTGGACAGGGGTGGCAAGAGACCCAGTACTTC
NA	TRBJ2-5	TRBV7-6	NA	CASSLARQETQYF	TGTGCCAGCAGCTTAGCCAGACAAGAGACCCAGTACTTC
NA	TRBJ1-2	TRBV6-5	NA	CASSYSRSGIVGYTF	TGTGCCAGCAGTTACTCGCGTTCGGGGATCGTTGGCTACACCTTC
TRBD1	TRBJ2-7	TRBV11-3	NA	CASSQAGQGGIEQYF	TGTGCCAGCAGCCAGGCGGGACAGGGCGGGATCGAGCAGTACTTC
NA	TRBJ1-4	TRBV5-1	once	CASSSNRVGEKLFF	TGCGCCAGCAGCTCTAACAGGGTTGGCGAAAAACTGTTTTTT
TRBD1	TRBJ1-5	TRBV19	NA	CASSIFGTGGGQPQHF	TGTGCCAGTAGTATCTTCGGGACAGGGGGCGGACAGCCCCAGCATTTT
TRBD2	TRBJ2-7	TRBV6-1	few	CASSDGRLAGVGEQYF	TGTGCCAGCAGTGACGGTCGGCTAGCGGGGGTAGGGGAGCAGTACTTC
NA	TRBJ1-1	TRBV4-1	once	CASSRTEGDTEAFF	TGCGCCAGCAGCAGGACCGAAGGGGATACTGAAGCTTTCTTT
TRBD2	TRBJ2-3	TRBV4-1	NA	CASSQGGVGGETQYF	TGCGCCAGCAGCCAAGGTGGAGTGGGGGGGGAAACGCAGTATTTT
NA	TRBJ2-5	TRBV28	NA	CASSLWDSQETQYF	TGTGCCAGCAGTTTATGGGACAGTCAAGAGACCCAGTACTTC